The table lists the clone carrying this TCR beta chain with a few counts. The target antigen is unknown. This specimen belongs to a study of T-cell memory formation after mild COVID-19. On the study more broadly: For the most part, TCR clusters were specific to one donor.

Findings and caveats of the study: That cross-reactive memory joined was suggested by some responding clones appearing in pre-infection memory. Contracting clones, day 15 to 85, had balanced CD4/CD8, and later expanders favored CD4+.

Germline CDR1 and CDR2: MNHEY and SVGAGI. V lost 11 bases, J lost 8 bases, and 6 bases stayed unmatched. This CDR3 comprises 11 residues. TCR alpha and TCR beta cDNA libraries carrying sample barcodes and UMIs came from 5'RACE with constant-segment primers. TCRdb re-called the 5' RACE reads through MiXCR, storing one row per CDR3 protein. The profile shows nearly 200,000 distinct CDR3 sequences, 15% to 20% of them singletons. Sample: PBMCs or a T cell subset sorted from them (not recorded which). The clonotype comes from an adult woman who had mild COVID-19 (a few samples of this study predate the infection). Cell type and time point are not known. The chain is built from TRBV6-5 and TRBJ1-2, with 9 bases lining up with TRBD1. The DNA for the CDR3 is TGTGCCGCTGGACAGGGGCAAGGCTACACCTTC. It is translated as CAAGQGQGYTF.